The present TCR beta chain was sequenced within a study of blood T cell repertoires in COVID-19. Study-level background: Acute and convalescent COVID-19 specimens originated in the United States, Italy and Spain. PBMCs, B-cell-depleted T cells, or T cells provided the cDNA or gDNA that made up the material.

This clone was seen a few times. In the original workflow: Using reference gene primer amplification, nucleated cell counts were estimated. Clones were read by immunoSEQ multiplex PCR, and TCRdb kept only the in-frame ones, dropping some. From that table come the V and J calls and clone size; the DNA was used to work out D and trimming. The top ten clones hold about 4.6% of a sample with approximately 280,000 clones, 75% to 90% of them seen once. Germline values: CDR1 SGHNT, CDR2 YENEEA. V shed 6 bases, J shed 0 bases, and the junction held 12 bases outside the gene matches. CDR3 length: 18 amino acids.

J is TRBJ1-5 and V is TRBV11-3; TRBD1 matches 9 bases. The sequence came from a middle-aged man with acute or convalescent COVID-19. Sequencing was carried out using peripheral blood. This chain's CDR3 is CASRHLNRGPYSNQPQHF. Written as DNA, the CDR3 is TGTGCCAGCAGACACCTCAACAGGGGGCCCTATAGCAATCAGCCCCAGCATTTT.